This entry lists 29 T cell receptor beta chains sequenced from one sample in a study of cytomegalovirus exposure and HLA in healthy donors. The PCR made use of 60 Vbeta and 13 Jbeta primers. The repertoire was sequenced with immunoSEQ multiplex PCR; TCRdb's copy has only in-frame clones and lacks some. Among about 190,000 clones listed, just under 75% were seen once. Sequencing was performed on PBMCs. The receptors shown here come from a man aged 25 to 40 in good health and CMV-seropositive.

A single count supports this clone. This sequence joins TRBV9 and TRBJ1-4; 9 bases match TRBD1. The CDR3 length is 15 residues. Germline V lookup: CDR1 SGDLS, CDR2 YYNGEE. Trimming took 0 bases from V and 6 from J; bases not matched to a gene: 3. Here the CDR3 DNA reads TGTGCCAGCAGCGTAGGGGACAGGGCGGATGAAAAACTGTTTTTT. Translating it yields CASSVGDRADEKLFF. Full variable domain (rest looked up from reference TRBV9 and TRBJ1-4): DSGVTQTPKHLITATGQRVTLRCSPRSGDLSVYWYQQSLDQGLQFLIQYYNGEERAKGNILERFSAQQFPDLHSELNLSSLELGDSALYFCASSVGDRADEKLFFGSGTQLSVL.

This chain links TRBV5-1 with TRBJ2-3, with D maybe TRBD2 (5 bases). Trimming removed 1 base at V and 2 bases at J, with 20 bases between. CDR1 is SGHRS and CDR2 is YFSETQ in the germline V gene. This CDR3 has 18 amino acids. This CDR3 is CASSLTATSRVLTDTQYF. CDR3 bases: TGCGCCAGCAGCTTGACGGCTACTTCGCGGGTGCTCACAGATACGCAGTATTTT.

For this clone: Other DNA sequences in this sample translate to the same CDR3. The chain recombines TRBV27 with TRBJ1-5, with 8 nucleotides matching TRBD1. The germline CDR1 and CDR2 sequences are MNHEY and SMNVEV (reference sequence). The ends lost 5 bases at V and 2 bases at J; junction bases unmatched: 5. The length of the CDR3 is 15 residues. The CDR3 loop is CASSPGTGGNQPQHF. The CDR3 DNA reads TGTGCCAGCAGTCCCGGGACAGGCGGCAATCAGCCCCAGCATTTT.

The J gene is TRBJ2-7, the V gene TRBV14; TRBD1 agrees at 9 bases. Germline assignment: CDR1 SGHDN and CDR2 FVKESK. Trimming took 1 base from V and 6 from J; bases not matched to a gene: 7. The CDR3 spans 15 residues. The CDR3 spells CASSQAGTGPSEQYF. CDR3 DNA: TGTGCCAGCAGCCAAGCCGGGACAGGGCCGAGCGAGCAGTACTTC. Using reference TRBV14 and TRBJ2-7 for the parts outside the CDR3, the full variable domain is EAGVTQFPSHSVIEKGQTVTLRCDPISGHDNLYWYRRVMGKEIKFLLHFVKESKQDESGMPNNRFLAERTGGTYSTLKVQPAELEDSGVYFCASSQAGTGPSEQYFGPGTRLTVT.

This chain links TRBV19 with TRBJ1-5, with a possible D match to TRBD1 (5 bases). CDR1 and CDR2 from the germline V gene are LNHDA and SQIVND (reference sequence). Trimming took 4 bases from V and 6 from J, leaving 10 bases between them. The CDR3 totals 13 residues. This CDR3 is CASSSGRGQPQHF. As DNA, the CDR3 is TGTGCCAGTAGTAGCGGAAGGGGTCAGCCCCAGCATTTT.

The J gene is TRBJ2-3, the V gene TRBV6-5; D call uncertain. Germline-derived CDR1 and CDR2 are MNHEY and SVGAGI. V lost 4 bases to trimming and J lost 0 bases, with 8 bases between them. This CDR3 has 14 amino acids. CDR3 in amino acids: CASSFTTSTDTQYF. The CDR3 DNA sequence: TGTGCCAGCAGTTTCACCACTAGCACAGATACGCAGTATTTT.

This sequence joins TRBV9 and TRBJ2-1; D unclear. V lost 0 bases and J 0 bases, leaving 7 bases between the germline ends. CDR3 length equals 15 residues. Germline loops: CDR1 SGDLS, CDR2 YYNGEE. CDR3 sequence: CASSVGAVSYNEQFF. The CDR3 DNA follows: TGTGCCAGCAGCGTAGGAGCTGTCTCCTACAATGAGCAGTTCTTC.

The CDR3 reads CASANGGKFTYEQYF. Here the CDR3 DNA reads TGTGCCAGCGCTAATGGGGGGAAGTTCACCTACGAGCAGTACTTC. V usage is TRBV19 and J usage is TRBJ2-7; a possible D gene is TRBD2 (6 bases). V was cut by 9 bases and J by 2 bases, with 20 bases left in between. CDR3 length equals 15 residues. Germline CDR1 LNHDA, CDR2 SQIVND (reference sequence).

This chain joins TRBV6-1 and TRBJ1-1; D gene ambiguous. V was cut by 11 bases and J by 1 base, with 14 bases left in between. Germline V lookup: CDR1 MNHNS, CDR2 SASEGT. CDR3 length: 13 amino acids. CDR3 residues: CAPSSPGNTEAFF. In DNA, the CDR3 is TGTGCCCCCTCGTCCCCCGGGAACACTGAAGCTTTCTTT.

This chain links TRBV5-6 with TRBJ2-1, with D tentatively TRBD1 (5 bases). The CDR3 extends over 15 amino acids. V lost 2 bases, J lost 1 base, and 10 bases lay in between. Germline V gives CDR1 SGHDT, CDR2 YYEEEE. CDR3 DNA sequence: TGTGCCAGCAGCTTAACAGGAGCATCCTACAATGAGCAGTTCTTC. Protein sequence: CASSLTGASYNEQFF.

The J gene is TRBJ2-7, the V gene TRBV28; weak D call: TRBD2 (6 bases). This CDR3 spans 14 amino acids. V was cut by 3 bases and J by 5 bases, with 14 bases left in between. The germline CDR1 and CDR2 sequences are MDHEN and SYDVKM. CDR3 DNA sequence: TGTGCCAGCAGTTTTTTCGGGAGTGGGGACGAGCAGTACTTC. Amino acids: CASSFFGSGDEQYF.

The chain joins TRBV5-4 to TRBJ1-4, with 7 positions matching TRBD1. The CDR3 is 13 residues long. Trimming took 9 bases from V and 12 from J; bases not matched to a gene: 14. Germline assignment: CDR1 SGHNT and CDR2 YYREEE (reference sequence). The CDR3 sequence: CATEDRAVGELFF. CDR3 DNA sequence: TGTGCCACCGAAGACAGGGCCGTTGGGGAACTGTTTTTT.

This chain uses TRBV28 with TRBJ2-7; D is perhaps TRBD1 (6 bases). V lost 6 bases and J 5 bases, leaving 17 bases between the germline ends. The length of the CDR3 is 14 residues. Germline CDR1 MDHEN, CDR2 SYDVKM. The CDR3 sequence is CASRLPEQGNEQYF. The DNA of the CDR3 is TGTGCCAGCAGGCTCCCGGAACAGGGTAACGAGCAGTACTTC.

CDR3 residues: CASSYSTGEEQYF. In DNA, the CDR3 is TGTGCCAGCAGTTACTCGACAGGGGAAGAGCAGTACTTC. V gene TRBV6-5 combines with J gene TRBJ2-7, with TRBD1 matching 8 bases. CDR3 length: 13 residues. Germline V gives CDR1 MNHEY, CDR2 SVGAGI. The J segment lost 7 bases and the V segment lost 0 bases, leaving 2 bases of the junction unmatched.

The chain has TRBV19 and TRBJ1-6; no clear D. Trimming took off 3 bases at V and 7 bases at J, with 13 bases between the two ends. The CDR3 runs to 15 residues. The germline V gene encodes CDR1 LNHDA and CDR2 SQIVND (reference sequence). CDR3 DNA sequence: TGTGCCAGTAGTATTTATGCGGACTTAAATTCACCCCTCCACTTT. Its protein product is CASSIYADLNSPLHF.

This clone was seen only once. The V call is TRBV19, the J call TRBJ2-7; 8 nucleotides line up with TRBD1. Germline-derived CDR1 and CDR2 are LNHDA and SQIVND (reference sequence). Trimming cost V 6 bases and J 2 bases; bases outside gene matches: 6. CDR3 size: 14 residues. The CDR3 nucleotides are TGTGCCAGTAGGAGGACAGGGCAAGCCTACGAGCAGTACTTC. This encodes CASRRTGQAYEQYF. The full variable domain, its missing parts supplied by reference TRBV19 and TRBJ2-7, is DGGITQSPKYLFRKEGQNVTLSCEQNLNHDAMYWYRQDPGQGLRLIYYSQIVNDFQKGDIAEGYSVSREKKESFPLTVTSAQKNPTAFYLCASRRTGQAYEQYFGPGTRLTVT.

This clone was counted a single time. CDR3 residues: CASSPATSYNEQFF. Written as DNA, the CDR3 is TGTGCCAGCAGCCCAGCGACCTCCTACAATGAGCAGTTCTTC. This rearrangement joins TRBV28 to TRBJ2-1; D unresolved. Germline CDR1 reads MDHEN; CDR2 reads SYDVKM. V lost 6 bases, J lost 0 bases, and 9 bases lay in between. This CDR3 region has 14 residues.

The chain uses TRBV7-2 and TRBJ2-3; possible D gene TRBD1, 6 bases. V lost 4 bases and J 2 bases, leaving 10 bases between the germline ends. The germline CDR1 and CDR2 sequences are SGHTA and FQGNSA. The CDR3 runs 14 residues. The CDR3 region has the DNA TGTGCCAGCAGCTCAGACAGGTCCACAGATACGCAGTATTTT. Its translation is CASSSDRSTDTQYF.

V usage is TRBV12-5 and J usage is TRBJ2-2; 11 bases fit TRBD2. Germline trimming cut 4 bases from V and 4 bases from J; bases unmatched to any gene: 8. The germline V gene has CDR1 LGHNT and CDR2 FRNRAP. The CDR3 length is 17 residues. The CDR3 DNA is TGTGCTAGTGGTTCTTCGGGGACTAGCGGTTCCACCGGGGAGCTGTTTTTT. Its translation: CASGSSGTSGSTGELFF.

The chain couples TRBV19 to TRBJ2-1; 7 nucleotides align to TRBD1. This CDR3 spans 15 amino acids. V lost 4 bases and J lost 8; bases outside the gene matches: 11. In germline, CDR1 is LNHDA, CDR2 SQIVND (reference sequence). The CDR3 protein is CASSTGQVLGDEQFF. The CDR3 DNA reads TGTGCCAGTAGTACAGGACAGGTCCTAGGCGATGAGCAGTTCTTC.

The rearrangement uses TRBV27 and TRBJ2-3, with 10 bases aligning to TRBD2. There are 17 residues in the CDR3. Germline values: CDR1 MNHEY, CDR2 SMNVEV (reference sequence). V was pared by 5 bases and J by 4 bases, with 12 bases of the junction left unmatched. CDR3 region: CASSVTGASGSPDTQYF. The CDR3, as DNA: TGTGCCAGCAGTGTTACAGGGGCTAGCGGGAGCCCAGATACGCAGTATTTT.

In this sample, this clone turned up once. V is TRBV19 and J is TRBJ2-3; the match to TRBD2 covers 13 bases. Germline trimming cut 5 bases from V and 3 bases from J; bases unmatched to any gene: 8. The CDR3 sequence is 17 residues long. From germline, CDR1 is LNHDA and CDR2 SQIVND (reference sequence). CDR3 protein: CASSPRLAGGNTDTQYF. The CDR3 coding sequence is TGTGCCAGTAGTCCCCGACTAGCGGGAGGAAATACAGATACGCAGTATTTT.

CDR3 DNA sequence: TGTGCCAGTAGTATTATAGCGGGAGAGACCCAGTACTTC. Its translation: CASSIIAGETQYF. V is TRBV19 and J is TRBJ2-5; 7 bases align to TRBD2. The trim removed 3 bases at V and 4 bases at J, leaving 2 bases unmatched. CDR1 and CDR2 from the germline V gene are LNHDA and SQIVND (reference sequence). This CDR3 spans 13 amino acids.

In its sample, this clone was seen a few times. The rearrangement uses TRBV4-3 and TRBJ2-1; D perhaps matches TRBD1 (6 bases). The CDR3 totals 15 residues. The germline gives CDR1 LGHNA, CDR2 YSLEER. Trimming took 2 bases from V and 6 from J, leaving 14 bases between them. CDR3 sequence (DNA): TGCGCCAGCAGCCAAAATCAACTACAGGGCAATGAGCAGTTCTTC. Its protein is CASSQNQLQGNEQFF.

This chain uses TRBV7-9 with TRBJ2-2; a weak D match, TRBD1 (6 bases). Trimming removed 5 bases from V and 5 bases from J, with 15 bases in between. Germline V gene sequence: CDR1 SEHNR, CDR2 FQNEAQ (reference sequence). The CDR3 runs to 15 residues. CDR3 sequence: CASSRSTGTTGELFF. The CDR3 DNA sequence: TGTGCCAGCAGCCGTTCTACAGGGACGACCGGGGAGCTGTTTTTT.

This chain links TRBV5-1 with TRBJ1-6; TRBD1 matches at 7 bases. Per germline, CDR1 SGHRS and CDR2 YFSETQ. The CDR3 has 15 amino acids. V lost 2 bases to trimming and J lost 5 bases; unmatched junction nucleotides: 4. This CDR3 reads CASSLRTGDNSPLHF. The CDR3 DNA sequence: TGCGCCAGCAGCTTAAGGACAGGAGATAATTCACCCCTCCACTTT.

In its sample, this clone was seen a few times. V and J are TRBV7-6 and TRBJ1-3; D remains unclear. CDR1 is SGHVS and CDR2 is FNYEAQ in the germline V gene. Between the trimmed V and J ends, which lost 0 bases and 6 bases, there was a span of 12 bases. CDR3 length: 15 amino acids. Written as DNA, the CDR3 is TGTGCCAGCAGCTTAGCCCTCCCGGGTTCAAACACCATATATTTT. Its protein product is CASSLALPGSNTIYF.

CDR3: CASSIRTTSWSTGELFF. For the CDR3, the DNA is TGCGCCAGCAGCATCCGTACGACTAGCTGGAGCACCGGGGAGCTGTTTTTT. V usage is TRBV5-1 and J usage is TRBJ2-2; 7 positions match TRBD2. V was pared by 4 bases and J by 4 bases, with 13 bases of the junction left unmatched. The CDR3 is 17 amino acids. Germline lookup yields CDR1 SGHRS and CDR2 YFSETQ.

The chain is built from TRBV27 and TRBJ2-5, with 10 nucleotides matching TRBD1. CDR1 MNHEY and CDR2 SMNVEV come from the germline V gene (reference sequence). Trimming took 6 bases from V and 5 from J; bases not matched to a gene: 9. CDR3 length equals 15 residues. This chain's CDR3 is CASRVVDRGRETQYF. CDR3 bases: TGTGCCAGCAGGGTGGTTGACAGGGGGCGGGAGACCCAGTACTTC.